Described below is a single TCR beta chain sequence and its context. Germline V gives CDR1 SGHRS, CDR2 YFSETQ. The ends lost 0 bases at V and 9 bases at J; junction bases unmatched: 8. This CDR3 is 14 amino acids long. Amplification used 60 Vbeta primers and 13 Jbeta primers. Data came from immunoSEQ multiplex PCR; TCRdb stores just in-frame clones and leaves some out. The sample yields under 200,000 clones, around 80% seen once. This sample was taken from a study of cytomegalovirus exposure and HLA in healthy donors. About the study: Among about 380 genotyped donors, about 83% fell in the Caucasian-associated ancestry cluster.

The chain joins TRBV5-1 to TRBJ1-2, with TRBD1 identical over 7 bases. Specimen: PBMCs. The TCR sequence derives from a woman aged 40 to 50 in good health and CMV-seronegative. Here the CDR3 reads CASSLGDLQGSYTF. CDR3 DNA: TGCGCCAGCAGCTTGGGAGATTTACAGGGGAGCTACACCTTC.